The 25 T cell receptor beta chains in this list originate from one sample, sequenced in a study of blood T cell repertoires in COVID-19. Profiling relied on immunoSEQ multiplex PCR, and the TCRdb table lists in-frame clones only, not all of them. The repertoire holds 100,000 or so clones, 70% to 90% seen once, with more than 9% in the top ten. The sample was peripheral blood. Source of these receptors: a woman aged 25 to 39 with acute or convalescent COVID-19.

The chain couples TRBV29-1 to TRBJ1-2, with TRBD1 identical over 9 bases. CDR3 length equals 14 residues. V gave up 1 base and J gave up 2 bases; unmatched junction bases: 2. Germline CDR1 reads SQVTM; CDR2 reads ANQGSEA. CDR3 in DNA: TGCAGCGTTGAAGGCGGGACAGGGAACTATGGCTACACCTTC. Amino acids: CSVEGGTGNYGYTF.

The chain carries TRBV11-3 and TRBJ2-3; the match to TRBD2 covers 8 bases. The CDR3 runs 15 residues. With 5 bases clipped from V and 1 base from J, the junction kept 5 bases outside the gene matches. Germline V CDR1 and CDR2: SGHNT, YENEEA. For the CDR3, the DNA is TGTGCCAGCAGCCCCGGGACTAGGGGCACAGATACGCAGTATTTT. It is translated as CASSPGTRGTDTQYF.

The chain uses TRBV18 and TRBJ1-2, with TRBD1 as a possible D gene (5 bases). The CDR3 runs to 18 residues. Germline assignment: CDR1 KGHSH and CDR2 LQKENI. The ends were cut back, 7 bases at V and 4 bases at J, with 28 bases in the middle. CDR3 amino acids: CASFSGQGPVPNLYGYTF. CDR3 DNA sequence: TGTGCCAGCTTCTCCGGGCAGGGCCCAGTCCCTAACCTCTATGGCTACACCTTC. Using reference TRBV18 and TRBJ1-2 for the parts outside the CDR3, the full variable domain is NAGVMQNPRHLVRRRGQEARLRCSPMKGHSHVYWYRQLPEEGLKFMVYLQKENIIDESGMPKERFSAEFPKEGPSILRIQQVVRGDSAAYFCASFSGQGPVPNLYGYTFGSGTRLTVV.

The chain uses TRBV6-5 and TRBJ1-5; D is perhaps TRBD1 (6 bases). The germline V and J ends were trimmed by 4 bases and 4 bases, with 11 bases remaining between them. CDR3 length equals 14 residues. CDR1 is MNHEY and CDR2 is SVGAGI in the germline V gene. The CDR3 DNA reads TGTGCCAGCAGTTCTCAGGGGCCTAATCAGCCCCAGCATTTT. Residues: CASSSQGPNQPQHF.

The chain has TRBV5-6 and TRBJ2-7, with a possible D match to TRBD2 (5 bases). Germline V gene sequence: CDR1 SGHDT, CDR2 YYEEEE. Trimming took 0 bases from V and 2 from J, leaving 21 bases between them. The CDR3 has 18 residues. The CDR3 is CASSLAGFQNRAAYEQYF. The CDR3 DNA follows: TGTGCCAGCAGCTTGGCGGGGTTCCAGAACCGAGCCGCCTACGAGCAGTACTTC. The variable domain in full, with the rest retrieved from reference TRBV5-6 and TRBJ2-7, is DAGVTQSPTHLIKTRGQQVTLRCSPKSGHDTVSWYQQALGQGPQFIFQYYEEEERQRGNFPDRFSGHQFPNYSSELNVNALLLGDSALYLCASSLAGFQNRAAYEQYFGPGTRLTVT.

V gene TRBV30 combines with J gene TRBJ2-1; tentatively, D is TRBD2 (6 bases). The CDR3 totals 12 residues. Looked up from germline, CDR1 is GTSNPN and CDR2 is SVGIG (reference sequence). V was cut by 4 bases and J by 7 bases, with 11 bases left in between. The CDR3 loop is CAWTPGGNEQFF. CDR3 DNA: TGTGCCTGGACCCCAGGAGGGAATGAGCAGTTCTTC.

The rearrangement uses TRBV30 and TRBJ2-3, with TRBD2 matching 12 bases. This CDR3 has 17 residues. With 1 base clipped from V and 6 bases from J, the junction kept 11 bases outside the gene matches. Germline values: CDR1 GTSNPN, CDR2 SVGIG (reference sequence). CDR3 sequence (DNA): TGTGCCTGGAGTGGACTAGCGGGGGATATCGTTTGGGATACGCAGTATTTT. Translation: CAWSGLAGDIVWDTQYF.

This chain links TRBV10-3 with TRBJ1-1; 7 bases are shared with TRBD1. CDR1 and CDR2 from the germline V gene are ENHRY and SYGVKD. The J segment lost 0 bases and the V segment lost 10 bases, leaving 17 bases of the junction unmatched. This CDR3 has 17 residues. In DNA, the CDR3 is TGTGCCACCGGGGACAGACTTTTAACGTCCATGAACACTGAAGCTTTCTTT. It is translated as CATGDRLLTSMNTEAFF.

This rearrangement joins TRBV7-6 to TRBJ1-6, with TRBD1 matching 9 bases. The CDR3 runs to 15 residues. J was trimmed by 7 bases and V by 5 bases; bases with no gene match: 6. Germline V gives CDR1 SGHVS, CDR2 FNYEAQ. In DNA, the CDR3 is TGTGCCAGCAGCCCTCGGACAGGGGCGAATTCACCCCTCCACTTT. Amino acids: CASSPRTGANSPLHF.

Details on this clone: Different DNA sequences within this sample yield the same CDR3. J is TRBJ1-2 and V is TRBV19, with D possibly being TRBD1 (5 bases). This CDR3 has 12 residues. Germline CDR1 is LNHDA and CDR2 is SQIVND (reference sequence). Deletions cut 5 bases from V and 3 bases from J, with 7 bases between. The CDR3 DNA reads as TGTGCCAGTAGTGACAGAGACTATGGCTACACCTTC. Translated, it gives CASSDRDYGYTF.

The chain is built from TRBV4-1 and TRBJ1-2; the match to TRBD1 covers 7 bases. The CDR3 is 16 residues long. In germline, CDR1 is MGHRA, CDR2 YSYEKL. V gave up 0 bases and J gave up 1 base; unmatched junction bases: 5. The CDR3 nucleotides read TGCGCCAGCAGCCAAGAAAGGACAGGACTTAACTATGGCTACACCTTC. Protein product: CASSQERTGLNYGYTF.

For this clone: Other DNA sequences in this sample translate to the same CDR3. The chain uses TRBV5-1 and TRBJ2-5, with D unclear. Germline V gene lookup returns CDR1 SGHRS and CDR2 YFSETQ. V was trimmed by 0 bases and J by 1 base, leaving 4 bases between them. The CDR3 loop spans 13 amino acids. This CDR3 is CASSLASQETQYF. The CDR3 DNA sequence: TGCGCCAGCAGCTTGGCCAGCCAAGAGACCCAGTACTTC.

Only a few counts were recorded for this clone. This chain connects TRBV2 to TRBJ2-1, with D possibly being TRBD2 (6 bases). Germline CDR1 and CDR2: SNHLY and FYNNEI. The V end lost 0 bases, the J end lost 15 bases, and 9 bases lay between the germline ends. The CDR3 covers 11 residues. The CDR3 is CASSEARGRFF. In DNA, the CDR3 is TGTGCCAGCAGTGAAGCGCGGGGTCGGTTCTTC.

The chain joins TRBV7-9 to TRBJ2-1; TRBD2 is a possible D gene (5 bases). V lost 6 bases and J lost 0, with 21 bases in between. Germline CDR1 and CDR2: SEHNR and FQNEAQ (reference sequence). This CDR3 comprises 18 residues. The CDR3 DNA sequence: TGTGCCAGCAGGGCGGATCCGGGAAGGGAGAGCTCCTACAATGAGCAGTTCTTC. Translating it yields CASRADPGRESSYNEQFF.

The rearrangement uses TRBV25-1 and TRBJ1-6; 11 bases agree with TRBD1. CDR1 and CDR2 (germline): MGHDK, SYGVNS. V shed 6 bases, J shed 8 bases, and the junction held 6 bases outside the gene matches. CDR3 length: 15 amino acids. DNA for the CDR3: TGTGCCAGCAGCCCGGGACAGGGGGTAGATTCACCCCTCCACTTT. Translated, it gives CASSPGQGVDSPLHF. The complete variable domain, with remaining parts taken from reference TRBV25-1 and TRBJ1-6, reads EADIYQTPRYLVIGTGKKITLECSQTMGHDKMYWYQQDPGMELHLIHYSYGVNSTEKGDLSSESTVSRIRTEHFPLTLESARPSHTSQYLCASSPGQGVDSPLHFGNGTRLTVT.

The table lists this clone with a few counts. This chain links TRBV10-1 with TRBJ2-1; D uncertain. Trimming stripped 7 bases from V and 6 bases from J, with 7 bases between. Germline lookup yields CDR1 WNHNN and CDR2 SYGVQD (reference sequence). The CDR3 extends over 11 amino acids. The CDR3 reads CASIPGNEQFF. The CDR3 nucleotides are TGCGCCAGCATTCCGGGCAATGAGCAGTTCTTC.

The chain employs TRBV7-3 and TRBJ2-3, with 13 bases aligning to TRBD2. This CDR3 contains 17 residues. CDR1 is SGHTA and CDR2 is FQGTGA in the germline V gene. Unmatched junction bases numbered 8, after V lost 1 base and J lost 7 bases. As DNA, the CDR3 is TGTGCCAGCAGCTTAAACCCCGGACTAGCGGGGGCAAATACGCAGTATTTT. It is translated as CASSLNPGLAGANTQYF.

This chain connects TRBV2 to TRBJ1-4; D unclear. The length of the CDR3 is 14 residues. Germline lookup yields CDR1 SNHLY and CDR2 FYNNEI. Trimming left V 4 bases short and J 3 bases short, with 9 bases between. The CDR3 nucleotides are TGTGCCAGCAGTGGCTGGGCAGCTAATGAAAAACTGTTTTTT. This encodes CASSGWAANEKLFF.

This chain joins TRBV13 and TRBJ2-1; 11 bases are shared with TRBD1. Germline CDR1 PRHDT, CDR2 FYEKMQ (reference sequence). J lost 5 bases, V lost 5 bases, and 5 bases had no gene match. The CDR3 totals 15 residues. CDR3 in DNA: TGTGCCAGCAGCCCCGGGACAGGGGGTAACAATGAGCAGTTCTTC. Its protein is CASSPGTGGNNEQFF.

This chain links TRBV19 with TRBJ2-4; 10 nucleotides align to TRBD1. Germline V CDR1 and CDR2: LNHDA, SQIVND (reference sequence). The CDR3 totals 13 residues. With 6 bases clipped from V and 7 bases from J, the junction kept 3 bases outside the gene matches. CDR3 in DNA: TGTGCCAGTAGATTGACAGGGGGCAACATTCAGTACTTC. It is translated as CASRLTGGNIQYF.

The chain combines TRBV12-3 or TRBV12-4 with TRBJ2-1; D ambiguous. The CDR3 runs to 13 residues. V was trimmed by 3 bases and J by 4 bases, leaving 7 bases between them. The CDR3 sequence: CASSLLAYNEQFF. CDR3 DNA: TGTGCCAGCAGTTTGTTAGCATACAATGAGCAGTTCTTC.

The V call is TRBV9, the J call TRBJ1-4; 10 bases line up with TRBD1. The germline gives CDR1 SGDLS, CDR2 YYNGEE. CDR3 length equals 16 residues. J was trimmed by 9 bases and V by 4 bases; bases with no gene match: 12. The CDR3 DNA reads TGTGCCAGCAGCCTTGGGACCGGGACAGGGGTGAAAAAACTGTTTTTT. Translation gives CASSLGTGTGVKKLFF.

This chain links TRBV19 with TRBJ1-2; TRBD1 matches 7 bases. CDR3 length: 15 amino acids. Germline trimming cut 6 bases from V and 4 bases from J; bases unmatched to any gene: 11. The germline CDR1 and CDR2 sequences are LNHDA and SQIVND (reference sequence). The CDR3 here is CASSPIPGQIYGYTF. In nucleotides, the CDR3 is TGTGCCAGTAGCCCAATACCGGGACAGATCTATGGCTACACCTTC.

Written as DNA, the CDR3 is TGTGCCAGCAGTGAGGAGTCCTCCTGGAACTATGGCTACACCTTC. Amino acids: CASSEESSWNYGYTF. The V call is TRBV2, the J call TRBJ1-2; D remains ambiguous. The CDR3 length is 15 residues. The V gene lost 3 bases and the J gene lost 2 bases, with 13 bases spanning the gap. Germline CDR1 SNHLY, CDR2 FYNNEI.

The V call is TRBV28, the J call TRBJ1-2; tentative D call: TRBD1 (6 bases). V was clipped by 5 bases and J by 3 bases, with 19 bases between them. Germline V lookup: CDR1 MDHEN, CDR2 SYDVKM. The CDR3 has 16 amino acids. CDR3 sequence: CASSGTFGEAYYGYTF. The CDR3 DNA sequence: TGTGCCAGCAGTGGGACATTTGGGGAAGCATACTATGGCTACACCTTC.